This TCR beta chain comes out of a study of shared clonotypes between healthy human individuals. CD8 cells classed as naive were CD45RO-negative and positively selected for CCR7, excluding terminally differentiated effector memory CD45RA+ cells. This table comes from immunoSEQ multiplex PCR, and its TCRdb copy is limited to in-frame clones, with some not included. The table has more than 2 million clones, around 96% seen once. This CDR3 spans 14 amino acids. The germline gives CDR1 SEHNR, CDR2 FQNEAQ (reference sequence). V was trimmed by 5 bases and J by 0 bases, leaving 11 bases between them. The sequenced sample consisted of naive CD8+ T cells sorted from blood. V is TRBV7-9 and J is TRBJ2-7, with no clear D. The sequence was obtained from a man between 18 and 29 years old in good health. CDR3 DNA sequence: TGTGCCAGCAGCACCTACAGTGGCTCCTACGAGCAGTACTTC. Translated, it gives CASSTYSGSYEQYF.